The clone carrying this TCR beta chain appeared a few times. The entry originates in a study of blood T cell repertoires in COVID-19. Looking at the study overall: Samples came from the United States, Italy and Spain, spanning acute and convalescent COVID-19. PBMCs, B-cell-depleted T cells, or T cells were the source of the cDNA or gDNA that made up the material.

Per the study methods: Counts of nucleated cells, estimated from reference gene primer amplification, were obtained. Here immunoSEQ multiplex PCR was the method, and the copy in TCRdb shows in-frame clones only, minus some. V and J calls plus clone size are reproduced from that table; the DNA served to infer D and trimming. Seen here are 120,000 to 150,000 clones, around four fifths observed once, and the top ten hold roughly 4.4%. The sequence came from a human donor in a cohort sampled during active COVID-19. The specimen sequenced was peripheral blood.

The CDR3 loop is CARHGSVTEAFF. The CDR3 nucleotides are TGTGCCAGACACGGGTCGGTTACTGAAGCTTTCTTT. This chain uses TRBV25-1 with TRBJ1-1; no reliable D call. In germline, CDR1 is MGHDK, CDR2 SYGVNS. This CDR3 is 12 amino acids long. Trimming took off 9 bases at V and 5 bases at J, with 13 bases between the two ends.